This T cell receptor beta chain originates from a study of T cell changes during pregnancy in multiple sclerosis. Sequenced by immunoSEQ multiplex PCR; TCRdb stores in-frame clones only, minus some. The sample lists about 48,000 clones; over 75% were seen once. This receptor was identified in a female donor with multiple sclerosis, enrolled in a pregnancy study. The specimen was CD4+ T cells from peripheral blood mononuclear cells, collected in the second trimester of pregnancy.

The CDR3 sequence: CASSATGPNQPQHF. For the CDR3, the DNA is TGTGCCAGCAGCGCGACAGGTCCCAATCAGCCCCAGCATTTT. The chain is built from TRBV7-2 and TRBJ1-5, with a weak D call TRBD1 (6 bases). This CDR3 is 14 amino acids long. V lost 5 bases, J lost 3 bases, and 11 bases lay in between. Germline assignment: CDR1 SGHTA and CDR2 FQGNSA. Combining the CDR3 with reference TRBV7-2 and TRBJ1-5 gives the whole variable domain GAGVSQSPSNKVTEKGKDVELRCDPISGHTALYWYRQSLGQGLEFLIYFQGNSAPDKSGLPSDRFSAERTGGSVSTLTIQRTQQEDSAVYLCASSATGPNQPQHFGDGTRLSIL.